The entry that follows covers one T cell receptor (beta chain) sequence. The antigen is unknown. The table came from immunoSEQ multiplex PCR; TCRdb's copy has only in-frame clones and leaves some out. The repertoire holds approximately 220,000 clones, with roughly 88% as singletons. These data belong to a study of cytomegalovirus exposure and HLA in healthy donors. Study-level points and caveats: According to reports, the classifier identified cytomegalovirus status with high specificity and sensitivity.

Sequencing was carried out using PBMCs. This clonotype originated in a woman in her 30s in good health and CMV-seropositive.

CDR3 protein: CASSPPSGPYEQYF. In DNA, the CDR3 is TGCGCCAGCAGCCCTCCTAGCGGCCCATACGAGCAGTACTTC. The chain carries TRBV5-1 and TRBJ2-7, with TRBD2 matching 7 bases. The CDR3 runs to 14 residues. With 4 bases clipped from V and 4 bases from J, the junction kept 8 bases outside the gene matches. The germline CDR1 and CDR2 sequences are SGHRS and YFSETQ.